A single sample is the source of the 32 T cell receptor beta chains below, sequenced in a study of radiotherapy plus CTLA-4 blockade in lung cancer. Clones were read by immunoSEQ multiplex PCR, and TCRdb kept only the in-frame ones, dropping some. Here the sample spans around 45,000 clones, 60% to 80% being singletons. This specimen was peripheral blood, taken from a patient treated with radiotherapy plus ipilimumab. Every receptor here comes from a human donor with non-small cell lung cancer who had stable disease on radiotherapy plus ipilimumab.

V gene TRBV27 combines with J gene TRBJ1-2, with 7 nucleotides matching TRBD1. CDR1 and CDR2 (germline): MNHEY, SMNVEV (reference sequence). The CDR3 extends over 15 amino acids. V was pared by 7 bases and J by 0 bases, with 8 bases of the junction left unmatched. CDR3 sequence reads: CASKTGTASNYGYTF. In nucleotides, the CDR3 is TGTGCCAGCAAGACCGGGACAGCCTCTAACTATGGCTACACCTTC.

In DNA form, the CDR3 reads TGTGCCAGCAGCGTAGGTGCGGGGGGACACAATGAGCAGTTCTTC. Translating it yields CASSVGAGGHNEQFF. V gene TRBV9 combines with J gene TRBJ2-1; 8 bases fit TRBD2. After removal of 0 bases from V and 5 bases from J, the junction contained 4 bases not matched to a gene. The CDR3 sequence is 15 residues long. From germline, CDR1 is SGDLS and CDR2 YYNGEE.

This clone was detected a few times. V and J are TRBV18 and TRBJ1-1; D unclear. V shed 1 base and J shed 0 bases, with 15 bases lying between them. The CDR3 spans 17 residues. The V gene's germline CDR1 is KGHSH and CDR2 LQKENI. CDR3 loop: CASSPQDASYMNTEAFF. CDR3 nucleotide sequence: TGTGCCAGCTCACCACAAGACGCCAGTTACATGAACACTGAAGCTTTCTTT. Full variable domain (remainder filled in from reference TRBV18 and TRBJ1-1): NAGVMQNPRHLVRRRGQEARLRCSPMKGHSHVYWYRQLPEEGLKFMVYLQKENIIDESGMPKERFSAEFPKEGPSILRIQQVVRGDSAAYFCASSPQDASYMNTEAFFGQGTRLTVV.

This clone showed up just a few times. The chain couples TRBV6-1 to TRBJ1-6; the match to TRBD1 covers 9 bases. The CDR3 is 15 residues long. The V segment lost 6 bases and the J segment 8 bases; nucleotides outside the gene matches: 8. Germline CDR1 is MNHNS and CDR2 is SASEGT. The CDR3 sequence is CASRLGTGSYSPLHF. The CDR3 DNA sequence: TGTGCCAGCAGGTTAGGGACAGGGTCATATTCACCCCTCCACTTT.

To note about this clone: The sample carries other DNA sequences with the same CDR3. The V and J genes are TRBV5-1 and TRBJ2-2; D is ambiguous. The germline V gene encodes CDR1 SGHRS and CDR2 YFSETQ. Deletions cut 0 bases from V and 3 bases from J, with 6 bases between. The CDR3 totals 14 residues. The CDR3, as DNA: TGCGCCAGCAGCTTGGCCCCAGACACCGGGGAGCTGTTTTTT. Protein product: CASSLAPDTGELFF.

The chain uses TRBV5-1 and TRBJ1-2; D unclear. Germline V gene lookup returns CDR1 SGHRS and CDR2 YFSETQ. V gave up 2 bases and J gave up 5 bases, with 10 bases separating them. This CDR3 comprises 13 residues. Here the CDR3 reads CASSFVQEYGYTF. The CDR3 DNA follows: TGCGCCAGCAGCTTCGTCCAGGAATATGGCTACACCTTC.

This clone came up once. The chain has TRBV10-3 and TRBJ2-7, with a tentative D call TRBD1 (6 bases). Looked up from germline, CDR1 is ENHRY and CDR2 is SYGVKD. The CDR3 loop spans 13 amino acids. The V gene lost 4 bases and the J gene lost 4 bases, with 11 bases spanning the gap. The CDR3 coding sequence is TGTGCCATCAGTGCAGGGGCCAAGTACGAGCAGTACGTC. Its protein product is CAISAGAKYEQYV.

V and J are TRBV9 and TRBJ2-1, with 15 positions matching TRBD2. Germline V gene sequence: CDR1 SGDLS, CDR2 YYNGEE. Germline trimming cut 0 bases from V and 8 bases from J; bases unmatched to any gene: 3. The CDR3 runs to 16 residues. The CDR3: CASSVEGLAGGYEQFF. As DNA, the CDR3 is TGTGCCAGCAGCGTAGAGGGACTAGCGGGGGGTTATGAGCAGTTCTTC.

This rearrangement joins TRBV6-5 to TRBJ2-7; a weak D match, TRBD2 (6 bases). The CDR3 contains 16 residues. Deletions cut 2 bases from V and 3 bases from J, with 17 bases between. Germline values: CDR1 MNHEY, CDR2 SVGAGI. CDR3 amino acids: CASSYEEGRPFYEQYF. As DNA, the CDR3 is TGTGCCAGCAGTTACGAGGAGGGGCGTCCCTTCTACGAGCAGTACTTC.

The chain uses TRBV10-3 and TRBJ2-7; no clear D gene. Germline V lookup: CDR1 ENHRY, CDR2 SYGVKD. V dropped 2 bases and J dropped 2 bases, with 7 bases sitting between them. CDR3 length: 13 residues. The CDR3 is CAISEGFTYEQYF. The CDR3 nucleotides read TGTGCCATCAGTGAGGGATTCACCTACGAGCAGTACTTC.

This clone was seen a handful of times. V and J are TRBV12-5 and TRBJ2-5, with unresolved D. The CDR3 spans 14 residues. Germline lookup yields CDR1 LGHNT and CDR2 FRNRAP. V was clipped by 0 bases and J by 0 bases, with 5 bases between them. CDR3: CASGLVPYQETQYF. The CDR3 DNA sequence: TGTGCTAGTGGTTTGGTACCCTACCAAGAGACCCAGTACTTC.

This sequence joins TRBV10-3 and TRBJ2-7; 7 nucleotides agree with TRBD1. The junction had 1 base not matched to a gene; V was cut back by 6 bases and J by 5 bases. The CDR3 has 11 amino acids. Germline loops: CDR1 ENHRY, CDR2 SYGVKD. The CDR3 DNA reads as TGTGCCATCAGGGGGACAGACGAGCAGTACTTC. Translated, it gives CAIRGTDEQYF.

The J gene is TRBJ1-5, the V gene TRBV6-1; no reliable D call. V was cut by 5 bases and J by 2 bases, with 13 bases left in between. Germline V gene data show CDR1 as MNHNS and CDR2 as SASEGT. The CDR3 has 15 amino acids. The CDR3 DNA follows: TGTGCCAGCAGTTTCGGGGAGTTGGGCAATCAGCCCCAGCATTTT. Encoded protein: CASSFGELGNQPQHF.

J is TRBJ1-6 and V is TRBV9; 9 bases agree with TRBD1. V trimming: 6 bases; J trimming: 8 bases; junction bases outside the gene matches: 6. The V gene's germline CDR1 is SGDLS and CDR2 YYNGEE. The CDR3 totals 14 residues. The DNA of the CDR3 is TGTGCCAGCATCTACAACAGGGGGCATTCACCCCTCCACTTT. Amino acid sequence: CASIYNRGHSPLHF.

This clone was recorded only once. This chain links TRBV12-2 with TRBJ2-3; TRBD2 is the table's D call and was not checked against the DNA. TRBV12-2 is labeled a pseudogene. There are 17 residues in the CDR3. The CDR3 DNA reads TGTGCAAGTCGCTTAGTAACTAGGCGGTTTTGGACAGATACGCAGTATTTT. Translated: CASRLVTRRFWTDTQYF.

The chain uses TRBV10-1 and TRBJ2-5; D might be TRBD1 (6 bases). Germline V gene data show CDR1 as WNHNN and CDR2 as SYGVQD (reference sequence). The CDR3 spans 13 residues. The ends were cut back, 6 bases at V and 4 bases at J, with 12 bases in the middle. The CDR3 DNA is TGCGCCAGCAGCACAGGGATACGAGAGACCCAGTACTTC. This codes for CASSTGIRETQYF.

This clone was picked up a small number of times. The J gene is TRBJ1-5, the V gene TRBV19; TRBD1 matches at 9 bases. Germline V CDR1 and CDR2: LNHDA, SQIVND (reference sequence). The V segment lost 7 bases and the J segment 6 bases; nucleotides outside the gene matches: 4. This CDR3 has 13 amino acids. CDR3 nucleotides: TGTGCCAGTACCGGGACAGGGAGTCAGCCCCAGCATTTT. It encodes CASTGTGSQPQHF.

This rearrangement joins TRBV7-8 to TRBJ1-6; 7 nucleotides match TRBD1. Germline V gene lookup returns CDR1 SGHVS and CDR2 FQNEAQ. This CDR3 contains 19 residues. The trim removed 3 bases at V and 5 bases at J, leaving 16 bases unmatched. The chain's CDR3 is CASSLATGTANFNNSPLHF. Here the CDR3 DNA reads TGTGCCAGCAGCTTGGCGACCGGGACAGCAAACTTTAATAATTCACCCCTCCACTTT. Complete variable domain (other parts from reference TRBV7-8 and TRBJ1-6): GAGVSQSPRYKVAKRGQDVALRCDPISGHVSLFWYQQALGQGPEFLTYFQNEAQLDKSGLPSDRFFAERPEGSVSTLKIQRTQQEDSAVYLCASSLATGTANFNNSPLHFGNGTRLTVT.

The gene calls are TRBV5-1 and TRBJ2-5; D might be TRBD1 (6 bases). Germline lookup yields CDR1 SGHRS and CDR2 YFSETQ. The CDR3 consists of 16 residues. V was cut by 0 bases and J by 1 base, with 13 bases left in between. CDR3 coding DNA: TGCGCCAGCAGCTTGGCCCATAACAGGGCCCAAGAGACCCAGTACTTC. Translation: CASSLAHNRAQETQYF.

The V and J genes are TRBV6-6 and TRBJ2-2; TRBD2 aligns across 7 bases. V lost 4 bases to trimming and J lost 4 bases; unmatched junction nucleotides: 6. CDR1 is MNHNY, CDR2 SVGAGI, per germline (reference sequence). The CDR3 loop spans 15 amino acids. CDR3 nucleotides: TGTGCCAGCAGTTCCCATGGGGGGGGCACCGGGGAGCTGTTTTTT. Amino acid sequence: CASSSHGGGTGELFF.

The CDR3 DNA is TGTGCCATCAGTTCGGAGGGCAGGGTCTCAAACATTCAGTACTTC. As protein: CAISSEGRVSNIQYF. The J gene is TRBJ2-4, the V gene TRBV10-3; tentatively, D is TRBD2 (6 bases). This CDR3 has 15 amino acids. Germline V gene sequence: CDR1 ENHRY, CDR2 SYGVKD. The V and J ends lost 5 bases and 6 bases respectively, with 17 bases between them.

The V call is TRBV15, the J call TRBJ1-1, with 7 nucleotides matching TRBD1. The CDR3 covers 14 residues. CDR1 and CDR2 from the germline V gene are LNHNV and YYDKDF (reference sequence). After removal of 3 bases from V and 4 bases from J, the junction contained 5 bases not matched to a gene. DNA for the CDR3: TGTGCCACCAGCAGTGCCACAGGGGTCACTGAAGCTTTCTTT. It yields the protein CATSSATGVTEAFF.

This chain connects TRBV5-1 to TRBJ2-2; D possibly matches TRBD1 or TRBD2 (6 bases each). Trimming removed 4 bases from V and 0 bases from J, with 13 bases in between. The CDR3 spans 16 residues. Germline-derived CDR1 and CDR2 are SGHRS and YFSETQ. CDR3 loop: CASSPMGGSNTGELFF. The CDR3 DNA follows: TGCGCCAGCAGCCCGATGGGGGGCTCGAACACCGGGGAGCTGTTTTTT.

This chain uses TRBV27 with TRBJ2-1, with 11 bases lining up with TRBD2. This CDR3 has 15 residues. Germline V gives CDR1 MNHEY, CDR2 SMNVEV (reference sequence). The J segment lost 6 bases and the V segment lost 3 bases, leaving 4 bases of the junction unmatched. CDR3 sequence reads: CASSFTSGGSNEQFF. CDR3 nucleotide sequence: TGTGCCAGCAGTTTCACTAGCGGGGGCTCCAATGAGCAGTTCTTC.

This rearrangement joins TRBV27 to TRBJ2-2; D is undetermined. CDR1 and CDR2 from the germline V gene are MNHEY and SMNVEV (reference sequence). V was clipped by 5 bases and J by 4 bases, with 8 bases between them. The CDR3 is 13 amino acids. The CDR3 DNA sequence: TGTGCCAGCAGTACCACAGTCACCGGGGAGCTGTTTTTT. Encoded protein: CASSTTVTGELFF.

The V and J genes are TRBV10-3 and TRBJ2-3; tentatively, D is TRBD1 (6 bases). V lost 6 bases, J lost 2 bases, and 12 bases lay in between. Germline V gene lookup returns CDR1 ENHRY and CDR2 SYGVKD. The CDR3 contains 14 residues. DNA for the CDR3: TGTGCCATCAGGATCAGGGGCCTCACAGATACGCAGTATTTT. It encodes CAIRIRGLTDTQYF.

The rearrangement links TRBV6-5 to TRBJ1-6, with no clear D. V was cut by 4 bases and J by 10 bases, with 20 bases left in between. CDR1 is MNHEY, CDR2 SVGAGI, per germline. The CDR3 runs 16 residues. CDR3 amino acids: CASSLSRVISSSPLHF. The CDR3 coding sequence is TGTGCCAGCAGTTTATCCCGGGTGATCAGTAGCTCACCCCTCCACTTT.

The chain employs TRBV28 and TRBJ2-7, with no clear D. The V end was cut by 8 bases, the J end by 2 bases, with 10 bases between. This CDR3 has 12 residues. From germline, CDR1 is MDHEN and CDR2 SYDVKM. CDR3 DNA sequence: TGTGCCAGCGCTGGGGAACCCTACGAGCAGTACGTC. Translating it yields CASAGEPYEQYV.

This chain links TRBV5-4 with TRBJ1-1, with D hard to call. Germline V CDR1 and CDR2: SGHNT, YYREEE (reference sequence). V lost 0 bases to trimming and J lost 1 base, with 10 bases between them. The CDR3 is 15 amino acids. Here the CDR3 DNA reads TGTGCCAGCAGCTTGGATCCAATCTCGAACACTGAAGCTTTCTTT. It specifies CASSLDPISNTEAFF.

The chain carries TRBV7-9 and TRBJ2-5; D uncertain. The V end was cut by 3 bases, the J end by 3 bases, with 2 bases between. The germline V gene has CDR1 SEHNR and CDR2 FQNEAQ (reference sequence). The CDR3 sequence is 11 residues long. CDR3 in DNA: TGTGCCAGCAGCTTTAAAGAGACCCAGTACTTC. Protein sequence: CASSFKETQYF.

This clone was seen repeatedly, ten times or more. This chain joins TRBV4-2 and TRBJ1-1, with TRBD1 matching over 10 bases. Trimming removed 5 bases from V and 4 bases from J; junction bases left unmatched: 13. Germline assignment: CDR1 LGHNA and CDR2 YNFKEQ. This CDR3 region has 17 residues. In DNA, the CDR3 is TGTGCCAGCAGCGACCGACAGGGGGCGATGGGGGGCACTGAAGCTTTCTTT. It specifies CASSDRQGAMGGTEAFF.

CDR3 sequence (DNA): TGTGCCAGCAGCGGTAGCGGGGTCCGGGAGCAGTTCTTC. Its translation: CASSGSGVREQFF. V gene TRBV5-6 combines with J gene TRBJ2-1; TRBD2 agrees at 8 bases. With 4 bases clipped from V and 10 bases from J, the junction kept 7 bases outside the gene matches. The length of the CDR3 is 13 residues. From germline, CDR1 is SGHDT and CDR2 YYEEEE.